This entry features one T cell receptor beta chain sequence. The CDR3 sequence is 16 residues long. V gave up 0 bases and J gave up 0 bases, with 11 bases separating them. Germline loops: CDR1 SEHNR, CDR2 FQNEAQ (reference sequence). The data are from a study of OX40 agonist ivuxolimab in advanced cancers. Sequencing used immunoSEQ multiplex PCR; TCRdb keeps in-frame clones, though not all of them. The sample shows around 92,000 clones, approximately 94% of them seen only once. The rearrangement joins TRBV7-9 to TRBJ1-2; D unclear. The source was CD4+ or CD8+ T cells sorted from blood, collected in a trial of the OX40 agonist ivuxolimab. The clonotype was recovered from an adult with an advanced solid tumor such as melanoma, head and neck, liver or kidney cancer. The DNA for the CDR3 is TGTGCCAGCAGCTTAGCATTTGGGAGGTCTAACTATGGCTACACCTTC. Protein: CASSLAFGRSNYGYTF.